Listed below are T cell receptor beta chains from one sample, sequenced in a study of blood T cells in healthy people across ages. One entry per CDR3 protein, called by TCRdb with MiXCR from the 5' RACE reads. The repertoire has 700,000 to 1,000,000 distinct CDR3 sequences, roughly 44% of them found once; the top ten carry around 21%. Sequences were obtained from blood. The receptors here all came from a man aged 60 to 75 in good health. CDR3s include the opening cysteine and the closing phenylalanine or tryptophan. The D gene is left open where the match is weak. Clone size is shown for a subset of rows, as once, few, many or a class of expanded clone.

d_call clone_size j_call v_call cdr3_aa cdr3_nt
. once TRBJ2-4 TRBV20-1 CSAPRVDENIQYF TGCAGTGCTCCCCGGGTTGACGAAAACATTCAGTACTTC
TRBD1 . TRBJ1-2 TRBV18 CASSHPQGAGYTF TGTGCCAGCTCACACCCCCAGGGGGCTGGCTACACCTTC
. . TRBJ1-5 TRBV4-1 CASSQTDSKQPQHF TGCGCCAGCAGCCAAACAGATAGCAAGCAGCCCCAGCATTTT
TRBD1 . TRBJ1-1 TRBV6-1 CASGAGGRTEAFF TGTGCCAGCGGGGCAGGGGGTCGAACTGAAGCTTTCTTT
. . TRBJ1-1 TRBV30 CARKPARGTEAFF TGTGCCCGCAAGCCAGCACGGGGCACTGAAGCTTTCTTT
TRBD2 . TRBJ2-3 TRBV2 CASSRTSGGPHTQYF TGTGCCAGCAGTCGGACTAGCGGGGGCCCCCATACGCAGTATTTT
. . TRBJ1-1 TRBV9 CASSVGLLPGDEAFF TGTGCCAGCAGCGTAGGCCTCCTTCCAGGGGATGAGGCTTTCTTT
. . TRBJ1-6 TRBV6-5 CASSYSERGPLHF TGTGCCAGCAGTTACTCCGAGAGGGGACCCCTCCACTTT
TRBD2 . TRBJ2-1 TRBV5-1 CASSLFAGENYNEQFF TGCGCCAGCAGCTTATTTGCGGGGGAAAACTACAATGAGCAGTTCTTC
TRBD2 few TRBJ2-1 TRBV20-1 CSASGTSPNEQFF TGCAGTGCTAGTGGGACTAGTCCGAATGAGCAGTTCTTC